Each of the 9 T cell receptor beta chains below was sequenced from the same sample in a study of shared clonotypes between healthy human individuals. Sequencing used immunoSEQ multiplex PCR; TCRdb keeps in-frame clones, though not all of them. The data hold over a million clones, with about 96% observed a single time. The sample was naive CD4+ T cells sorted from blood. Subset in this sample: CD45RA+ positively selected. The receptors were sampled from a man aged 25-45 years in good health.

The V call is TRBV9, the J call TRBJ1-4; unclear D gene. Germline-derived CDR1 and CDR2 are SGDLS and YYNGEE. Trimming removed 3 bases at V and 5 bases at J, with 11 bases between. The CDR3 length is 14 residues. The CDR3 here is CASSAGSENEKLFF. CDR3 nucleotides: TGTGCCAGCAGCGCTGGCAGTGAAAATGAAAAACTGTTTTTT. Filled out from reference TRBV9 and TRBJ1-4, the complete variable domain reads DSGVTQTPKHLITATGQRVTLRCSPRSGDLSVYWYQQSLDQGLQFLIQYYNGEERAKGNILERFSAQQFPDLHSELNLSSLELGDSALYFCASSAGSENEKLFFGSGTQLSVL.

This chain uses TRBV20-1 with TRBJ1-1; D call uncertain. V lost 3 bases and J 8 bases, leaving 10 bases between the germline ends. Germline loops: CDR1 DFQATT, CDR2 SNEGSKA (reference sequence). The CDR3 loop spans 11 amino acids. CDR3 region: CSASERQEAFF. CDR3 nucleotides: TGCAGTGCTAGTGAAAGGCAGGAAGCTTTCTTT.

This clone was observed a few times. This chain uses TRBV7-9 with TRBJ2-3; D not resolved. CDR1 and CDR2 (germline): SEHNR, FQNEAQ (reference sequence). The CDR3 has 14 amino acids. V dropped 5 bases and J dropped 4 bases, with 13 bases sitting between them. This CDR3 is CASSPTLGADTQYF. The CDR3 DNA follows: TGTGCCAGCAGCCCGACGCTAGGTGCAGATACGCAGTATTTT.

Details on this clone: Within the sample, other DNA sequences also encode this same CDR3. The chain couples TRBV11-3 to TRBJ2-7; D not resolved. This CDR3 spans 14 amino acids. Trimming removed 3 bases from V and 0 bases from J, with 9 bases in between. Germline CDR1 SGHNT, CDR2 YENEEA. The CDR3: CASSLDGSSYEQYF. For the CDR3, the DNA is TGTGCCAGCAGCTTGGACGGCAGCTCCTACGAGCAGTACTTC.

The chain uses TRBV5-1 and TRBJ2-3; D perhaps matches TRBD2 (7 bases). Germline V gives CDR1 SGHRS, CDR2 YFSETQ. This CDR3 has 18 residues. V lost 0 bases and J 5 bases, leaving 22 bases between the germline ends. Written as DNA, the CDR3 is TGCGCCAGCAGCTTGGAGGGGGGCCTGGCGGGAGAGAGAGATACGCAGTATTTT. It encodes CASSLEGGLAGERDTQYF. The variable domain in full, completed from reference TRBV5-1 and TRBJ2-3, reads KAGVTQTPRYLIKTRGQQVTLSCSPISGHRSVSWYQQTPGQGLQFLFEYFSETQRNKGNFPGRFSGRQFSNSRSEMNVSTLELGDSALYLCASSLEGGLAGERDTQYFGPGTRLTVL.

This clone has just one count. Different DNA sequences within this sample yield the same CDR3. The J gene is TRBJ2-7, the V gene TRBV27, with TRBD1 matching 8 bases. With 2 bases clipped from V and 0 bases from J, the junction kept 3 bases outside the gene matches. The CDR3 covers 15 residues. The V gene's germline CDR1 is MNHEY and CDR2 SMNVEV (reference sequence). CDR3 loop: CASSLRQGSSYEQYF. The CDR3 nucleotides read TGTGCCAGCAGTTTACGACAGGGGAGCTCCTACGAGCAGTACTTC.

The J gene is TRBJ2-2, the V gene TRBV25-1, with D unresolved. Per germline, CDR1 MGHDK and CDR2 SYGVNS. The V end lost 6 bases, the J end lost 5 bases, and 13 bases lay between the germline ends. The CDR3 is made up of 14 amino acids. For the CDR3, the DNA is TGTGCCAGCAGCACCTTAGCCCAAACCGGGGAGCTGTTTTTT. Its protein product is CASSTLAQTGELFF.

This clone showed up just once. This chain joins TRBV7-2 and TRBJ2-7; D perhaps matches TRBD1 (6 bases). The germline gives CDR1 SGHTA, CDR2 FQGNSA. The CDR3 runs 14 residues. Trimming left V 3 bases short and J 5 bases short, with 14 bases between. The CDR3 bases are TGTGCCAGCAGCTTTCAGACAGGAAACCACGAGCAGTACTTC. Residues: CASSFQTGNHEQYF.

The chain employs TRBV27 and TRBJ1-1, with D possibly TRBD1 on 5 matching bases. CDR3 length equals 16 residues. Germline CDR1 MNHEY, CDR2 SMNVEV (reference sequence). V shed 7 bases and J shed 0 bases, with 18 bases lying between them. The CDR3: CASKVRAGPLNTEAFF. The CDR3 DNA is TGTGCCAGCAAGGTCCGGGCAGGGCCCCTGAACACTGAAGCTTTCTTT.